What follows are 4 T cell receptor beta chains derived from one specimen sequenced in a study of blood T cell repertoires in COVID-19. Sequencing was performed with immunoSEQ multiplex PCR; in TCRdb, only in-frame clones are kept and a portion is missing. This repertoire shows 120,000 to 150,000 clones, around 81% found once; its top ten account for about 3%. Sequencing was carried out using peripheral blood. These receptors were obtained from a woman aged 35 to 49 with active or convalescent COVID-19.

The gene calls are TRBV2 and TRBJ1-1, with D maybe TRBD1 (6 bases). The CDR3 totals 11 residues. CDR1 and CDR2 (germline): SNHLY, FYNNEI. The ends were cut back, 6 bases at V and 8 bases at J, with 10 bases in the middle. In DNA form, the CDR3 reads TGTGCCAGCAGGCGGACAGAAGAAGCTTTCTTT. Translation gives CASRRTEEAFF.

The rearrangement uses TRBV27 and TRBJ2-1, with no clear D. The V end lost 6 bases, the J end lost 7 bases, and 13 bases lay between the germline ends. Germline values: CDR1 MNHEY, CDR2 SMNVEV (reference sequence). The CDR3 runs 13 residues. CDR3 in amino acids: CASRSLELNEQFF. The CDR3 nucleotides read TGTGCCAGCAGAAGTCTCGAGCTGAATGAGCAGTTCTTC.

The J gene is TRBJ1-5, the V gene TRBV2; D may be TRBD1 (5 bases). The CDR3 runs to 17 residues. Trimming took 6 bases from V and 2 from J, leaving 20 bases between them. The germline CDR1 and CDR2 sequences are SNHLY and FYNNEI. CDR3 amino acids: CASSALGVSRGNQPQHF. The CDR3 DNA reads TGTGCCAGCAGCGCACTTGGGGTCTCCAGGGGCAATCAGCCCCAGCATTTT.

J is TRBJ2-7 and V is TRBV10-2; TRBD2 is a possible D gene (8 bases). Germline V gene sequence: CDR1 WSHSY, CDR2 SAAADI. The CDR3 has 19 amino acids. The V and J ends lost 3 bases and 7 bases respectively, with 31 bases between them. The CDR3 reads CASSDPDSGGQGGGLEQYF. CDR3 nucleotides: TGCGCCAGCAGTGACCCAGATTCGGGGGGGCAGGGGGGAGGCTTAGAGCAGTACTTC.